This T cell receptor (beta chain) was found in a study of cytomegalovirus exposure and HLA in healthy donors. Overall study results and limits: Earlier analysis found most TCR beta V segments productive about 87% or about 30% of the time. In a later analysis, across HLA loci, associated TCR counts were highest for DRB1, lowest for HLA-C. Among immune exposure information, only CMV serostatus was available.

The ends were cut back, 6 bases at V and 1 base at J, with 15 bases in the middle. Germline CDR1 is GTSNPN and CDR2 is SVGIG (reference sequence). The CDR3 totals 14 residues. PCR used 60 Vbeta primers and 13 Jbeta primers. Produced via immunoSEQ multiplex PCR; TCRdb's table is partial and in-frame only. This sample carries 45,000 to 70,000 clones, with over 9% going to the ten biggest clones. Details on this clone: Its specificity is unknown.

The chain links TRBV30 to TRBJ1-1; possible D gene TRBD1, 5 bases. The source of this sequence is a woman aged 30 to 39 in good health and CMV-seropositive. Sequences were obtained from PBMCs. The CDR3 region is CACQVGAANTEAFF. For the CDR3, the DNA is TGTGCCTGCCAGGTTGGGGCCGCGAACACTGAAGCTTTCTTT. The full variable domain, completed using reference TRBV30 and TRBJ1-1, is SQTIHQWPATLVQPVGSPLSLECTVEGTSNPNLYWYRQAAGRGLQLLFYSVGIGQISSEVPQNLSASRPQDRQFILSSKKLLLSDSGFYLCACQVGAANTEAFFGQGTRLTVV.